Each of the 22 T cell receptor beta chains below was sequenced from the same sample in a study of blood T cells in healthy people across ages. Alongside a J-beta primer mix, a sample-barcoded 5' primer served in a second PCR lasting roughly 6 to 11 cycles. TCRdb reprocessed the 5' RACE reads with MiXCR, giving one entry per CDR3 protein. Counted here are around 900,000 distinct CDR3 sequences, roughly 51% occurring once; the ten biggest clones make up around 21%. The sequenced material came from blood. These receptors came from a woman in her fifties or sixties in good health.

The CDR3 is CASSPRGTLYGYTF. The CDR3 DNA is TGTGCCAGCAGTCCCCGAGGGACACTCTATGGCTACACCTTC. J is TRBJ1-2 and V is TRBV12-3 or TRBV12-4; possible D gene TRBD1, 6 bases. V was trimmed by 5 bases and J by 4 bases, leaving 14 bases between them. The CDR3 loop spans 14 amino acids.

V is TRBV5-1 and J is TRBJ2-3; D is unresolved. Germline lookup yields CDR1 SGHRS and CDR2 YFSETQ. This CDR3 has 15 residues. V was trimmed by 0 bases and J by 3 bases, leaving 11 bases between them. CDR3: CASSLGPTRTDTQYF. CDR3 in DNA: TGCGCCAGCAGCTTGGGACCTACCCGGACAGATACGCAGTATTTT.

The gene calls are TRBV16 and TRBJ1-5, with unresolved D. The CDR3 contains 16 residues. Trimming stripped 0 bases from V and 3 bases from J, with 12 bases between. Germline-derived CDR1 and CDR2 are KGHSY and FQNENV. CDR3 region: CASSQSATPYNQPQHF. DNA for the CDR3: TGTGCCAGCAGCCAATCAGCGACGCCTTACAATCAGCCCCAGCATTTT.

The rearrangement links TRBV18 to TRBJ2-5; maybe TRBD1 (6 bases). Germline V gene data show CDR1 as KGHSH and CDR2 as LQKENI. The germline V and J ends were trimmed by 1 base and 5 bases, with 17 bases remaining between them. The CDR3 extends over 16 amino acids. DNA of the CDR3: TGTGCCAGCTCACCACAGGGGGAGAACACCTGGGAGACCCAGTACTTC. Protein product: CASSPQGENTWETQYF.

This clonotype was picked up a small number of times. V usage is TRBV7-9 and J usage is TRBJ1-2; 7 nucleotides match TRBD1. Germline CDR1 SEHNR, CDR2 FQNEAQ (reference sequence). Unmatched junction bases numbered 10, after V lost 4 bases and J lost 2 bases. The CDR3 extends over 16 amino acids. This chain's CDR3 is CASSSQTGRRNYGYTF. CDR3 DNA sequence: TGTGCCAGCAGCTCCCAGACAGGGCGAAGGAACTATGGCTACACCTTC.

Points on this clonotype: Relative to the germline gene, one junction end is altered; a read error may explain this. This chain uses TRBV7-2 with TRBJ2-3; tentative D call: TRBD2 (5 bases). CDR3 length: 17 residues. Germline CDR1 SGHTA, CDR2 FQGNSA. CDR3 DNA sequence: TGTGCCGGCAGCTTAGGGTTTGGGAGCCGGAGCACAGATACGCAGTATTTT. Encoded protein: CAGSLGFGSRSTDTQYF.

Only a few counts were recorded for this clonotype. The rearrangement uses TRBV5-1 and TRBJ2-7; D gene uncertain. Germline assignment: CDR1 SGHRS and CDR2 YFSETQ. The CDR3 length is 13 residues. V gave up 5 bases and J gave up 4 bases, with 13 bases separating them. The CDR3 here is CASSGQPQYEQYF. The CDR3 DNA follows: TGCGCCAGCAGTGGTCAACCACAATACGAGCAGTACTTC.

This clonotype was recorded at least ten times. The chain is built from TRBV28 and TRBJ2-7, with 7 positions matching TRBD1. CDR1 and CDR2 (germline): MDHEN, SYDVKM. CDR3 size: 14 residues. Trimming took 5 bases from V and 3 from J; bases not matched to a gene: 7. CDR3 residues: CASSPPGQSYEQYF. CDR3 DNA sequence: TGTGCCAGCAGTCCCCCGGGACAGAGCTACGAGCAGTACTTC.

V is TRBV20-1 and J is TRBJ1-2; D is ambiguous. V lost 3 bases and J lost 5, with 7 bases in between. This CDR3 region has 11 residues. Germline V gene lookup returns CDR1 DFQATT and CDR2 SNEGSKA (reference sequence). Written as DNA, the CDR3 is TGCAGTGCTAGCCCCCAGTATGGCTACACCTTC. This codes for CSASPQYGYTF.

The chain is built from TRBV15 and TRBJ2-1, with D tentatively TRBD2 (7 bases). Trimming stripped 1 base from V and 9 bases from J, with 19 bases between. The CDR3 has 16 amino acids. Per germline, CDR1 LNHNV and CDR2 YYDKDF (reference sequence). This chain's CDR3 is CATSRGGAGVQPEQFF. CDR3 bases: TGTGCCACCAGCAGAGGGGGGGCGGGAGTTCAGCCTGAGCAGTTCTTC. Together with reference TRBV15 and TRBJ2-1, the CDR3 gives the full variable domain: DAMVIQNPRYQVTQFGKPVTLSCSQTLNHNVMYWYQQKSSQAPKLLFHYYDKDFNNEADTPDNFQSRRPNTSFCFLDIRSPGLGDTAMYLCATSRGGAGVQPEQFFGPGTRLTVL.

The J gene is TRBJ2-3, the V gene TRBV20-1, with TRBD2 as a possible D gene (6 bases). Trimming cost V 4 bases and J 0 bases, with 26 bases left between them. The CDR3 length is 19 residues. Germline V gene sequence: CDR1 DFQATT, CDR2 SNEGSKA (reference sequence). The CDR3 nucleotides read TGCAGTGCTAATTCCCCATTAGGTGCGGGGCTAGTTAGCACAGATACGCAGTATTTT. Protein product: CSANSPLGAGLVSTDTQYF.

The chain links TRBV7-8 to TRBJ2-3; no reliable D call. Trimming stripped 1 base from V and 0 bases from J, with 8 bases between. Germline CDR1 is SGHVS and CDR2 is FQNEAQ. The CDR3 sequence is 15 residues long. The CDR3 nucleotides read TGTGCCAGCAGCTTAGTCAAATCTAGCACAGATACGCAGTATTTT. Its protein product is CASSLVKSSTDTQYF. Combining the CDR3 with reference TRBV7-8 and TRBJ2-3 gives the whole variable domain GAGVSQSPRYKVAKRGQDVALRCDPISGHVSLFWYQQALGQGPEFLTYFQNEAQLDKSGLPSDRFFAERPEGSVSTLKIQRTQQEDSAVYLCASSLVKSSTDTQYFGPGTRLTVL.

The chain combines TRBV20-1 with TRBJ2-5, with D possibly being TRBD2 (7 bases). Germline-derived CDR1 and CDR2 are DFQATT and SNEGSKA (reference sequence). V lost 4 bases and J 4 bases, leaving 13 bases between the germline ends. The CDR3 loop spans 13 amino acids. The CDR3 sequence is CSATEGGGETQYF. DNA of the CDR3: TGCAGTGCTACCGAAGGGGGGGGAGAGACCCAGTACTTC.

V gene TRBV18 combines with J gene TRBJ2-5, with 10 bases matching TRBD2. The J call may be incorrect, as the DNA end agrees better with TRBJ2-7. Germline V gene data show CDR1 as KGHSH and CDR2 as LQKENI. This CDR3 has 17 residues. CDR3 nucleotides: TGTGCCAGCTCACCAAGCCCTAGCGGGAGTGTTGTAAACGAGCAGTACTTC. Translating gives CASSPSPSGSVVNEQYF.

This clonotype occurred a few times. The J gene is TRBJ2-6, the V gene TRBV7-2; D is unclear. Germline V gene sequence: CDR1 SGHTA, CDR2 FQGNSA. This CDR3 spans 15 amino acids. CDR3 in DNA: TGTGCAGGCCTTTCGAGACCCTCTGGGGCCAACGTCCTGACTTTC. Residues: CAGLSRPSGANVLTF. The full variable domain, rest sourced from reference TRBV7-2 and TRBJ2-6, is GAGVSQSPSNKVTEKGKDVELRCDPISGHTALYWYRQSLGQGLEFLIYFQGNSAPDKSGLPSDRFSAERTGGSVSTLTIQRTQQEDSAVYLCAGLSRPSGANVLTFGAGSRLTVL.

This clonotype was counted a single time. The CDR3 nucleotides are TGTGCCAGCAGCGTGGTCGGGACTACCTACGAGCAGTACTTC. Amino acids: CASSVVGTTYEQYF. The J gene is TRBJ2-7, the V gene TRBV5-5; TRBD2 aligns across 7 bases. CDR3 length: 14 amino acids. Germline CDR1 SGHKS, CDR2 YYEKEE (reference sequence). The V and J ends lost 4 bases and 2 bases, in that order; junction bases with no gene match: 6.

About this clonotype itself: The junction shows a germline mismatch at one end, possibly a read error. This rearrangement joins TRBV10-1 to TRBJ1-5; D gene uncertain. Germline loops: CDR1 WNHNN, CDR2 SYGVQD (reference sequence). This CDR3 is 14 amino acids long. This CDR3 is CAISESWGTRPQHF. In DNA, the CDR3 is TGTGCCATCAGTGAGAGTTGGGGAACGAGGCCCCAGCATTTT.

V gene TRBV25-1 combines with J gene TRBJ2-7; 8 bases match TRBD2. The J call may be wrong; the DNA end is better matched by TRBJ2-5. The CDR3 runs 15 residues. Germline V gives CDR1 MGHDK, CDR2 SYGVNS. The CDR3 region has the DNA TGTGCCAGCACCAGAGCGGGCCCGGGGGGGGAGACCCAGTACTTC. As protein: CASTRAGPGGETQYF.

This clonotype showed up just a few times. In nucleotides, the CDR3 is TGTGCCAGCAGCGTCACAACAGACACAGATACGCAGTATTTT. The encoded protein is CASSVTTDTDTQYF. This chain connects TRBV9 to TRBJ2-3; D ambiguous. The CDR3 has 14 residues. Germline V gene lookup returns CDR1 SGDLS and CDR2 YYNGEE. V was trimmed by 2 bases and J by 2 bases, leaving 9 bases between them.

This clonotype has only a few counts. This chain joins TRBV6-1 and TRBJ1-1; D is unresolved. The CDR3 has 13 amino acids. Trimming took 7 bases from V and 4 from J, leaving 13 bases between them. Germline CDR1 is MNHNS and CDR2 is SASEGT. The CDR3: CASIISPGTEAFF. In nucleotides, the CDR3 is TGTGCCAGCATCATATCACCGGGCACTGAAGCTTTCTTT.

To note about this clonotype: This could be a read error, since a much larger clone is one nucleotide away. This sequence joins TRBV6-1 and TRBJ2-5; D is uncertain. The CDR3 loop spans 10 amino acids. In germline, CDR1 is MNHNS, CDR2 SASEGT. V dropped 5 bases and J dropped 13 bases, with 11 bases sitting between them. CDR3: CASSNYERYF. In DNA form, the CDR3 reads TGTGCCAGCAGTAACTACGAGCGGTACTTC.

This clonotype turned up a few times. CDR3 region: CASSRTELKGDTQYF. The CDR3, as DNA: TGTGCCAGCAGCAGAACTGAACTAAAAGGAGATACGCAGTATTTT. The V gene is TRBV7-9, the J gene TRBJ2-3; D remains unclear. The CDR3 extends over 15 amino acids. V lost 5 bases, J lost 5 bases, and 17 bases lay in between. Looked up from germline, CDR1 is SEHNR and CDR2 is FQNEAQ (reference sequence).